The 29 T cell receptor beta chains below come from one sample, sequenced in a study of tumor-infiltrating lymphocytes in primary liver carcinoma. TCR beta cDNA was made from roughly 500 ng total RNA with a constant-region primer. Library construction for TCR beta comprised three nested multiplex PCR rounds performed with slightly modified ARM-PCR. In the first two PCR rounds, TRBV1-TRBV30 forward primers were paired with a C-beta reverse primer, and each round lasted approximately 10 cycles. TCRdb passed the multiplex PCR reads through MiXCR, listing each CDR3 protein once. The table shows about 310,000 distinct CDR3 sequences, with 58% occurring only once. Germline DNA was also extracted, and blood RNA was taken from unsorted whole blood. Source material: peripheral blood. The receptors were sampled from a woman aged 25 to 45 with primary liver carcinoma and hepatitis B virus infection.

Here the CDR3 DNA reads TGTGCCAGCAGCTTAGTCGGCTCCCGGAGCTCCTACAATGAGCAGTTCTTC. Amino acid sequence: CASSLVGSRSSYNEQFF. V is TRBV7-8 and J is TRBJ2-1, with D uncertain. This CDR3 region has 17 residues. V lost 1 base and J 0 bases, leaving 13 bases between the germline ends. Per the germline V gene, CDR1 is SGHVS and CDR2 is FQNEAQ.

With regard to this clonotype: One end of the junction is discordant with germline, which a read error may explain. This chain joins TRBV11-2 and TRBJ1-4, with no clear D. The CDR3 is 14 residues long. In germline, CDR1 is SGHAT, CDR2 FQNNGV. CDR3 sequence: CASSLGKGNEKLFF. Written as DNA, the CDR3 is TGTGCCAGCAGCCTGGGGAAGGGTAATGAGAAACTGTTTTTT.

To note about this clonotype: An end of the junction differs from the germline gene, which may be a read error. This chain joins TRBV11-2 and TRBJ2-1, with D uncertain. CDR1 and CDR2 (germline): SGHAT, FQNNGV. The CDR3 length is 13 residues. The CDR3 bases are TGTGCCATCAGCTTAGGGAATTACAATGAGCAGTTCTTC. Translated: CAISLGNYNEQFF.

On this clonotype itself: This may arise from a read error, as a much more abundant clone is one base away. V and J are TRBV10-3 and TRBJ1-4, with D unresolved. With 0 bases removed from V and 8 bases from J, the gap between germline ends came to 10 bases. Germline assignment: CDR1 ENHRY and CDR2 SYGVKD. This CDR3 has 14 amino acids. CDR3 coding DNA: TGTGCCATCAGTGAGTCGGAGGGAGGCGAAAAACTGTTTTTT. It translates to CAISESEGGEKLFF.

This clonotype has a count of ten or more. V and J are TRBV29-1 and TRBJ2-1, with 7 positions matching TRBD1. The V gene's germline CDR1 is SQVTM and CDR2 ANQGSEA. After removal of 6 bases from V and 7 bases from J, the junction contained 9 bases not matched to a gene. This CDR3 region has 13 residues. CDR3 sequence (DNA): TGCAGCGTCTCGACAGGGAATGGGAATGAGCAGTTCTTC. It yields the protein CSVSTGNGNEQFF.

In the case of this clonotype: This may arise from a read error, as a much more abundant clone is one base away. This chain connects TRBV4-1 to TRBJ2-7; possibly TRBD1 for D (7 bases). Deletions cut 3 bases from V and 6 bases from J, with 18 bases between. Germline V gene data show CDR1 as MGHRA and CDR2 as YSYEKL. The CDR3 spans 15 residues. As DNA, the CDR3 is TGCGCCAGCAGCCAGGACGACAGGGACTCTATCGAGCAGTACTTC. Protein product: CASSQDDRDSIEQYF.

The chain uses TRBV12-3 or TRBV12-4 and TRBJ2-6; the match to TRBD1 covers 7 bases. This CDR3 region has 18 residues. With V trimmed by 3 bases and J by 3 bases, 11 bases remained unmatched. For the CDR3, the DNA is TGTGCCAGCAGTTTGGTCAGGGGGTCGTTAAGTGGGGCCAACGTCCTGACTTTC. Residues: CASSLVRGSLSGANVLTF.

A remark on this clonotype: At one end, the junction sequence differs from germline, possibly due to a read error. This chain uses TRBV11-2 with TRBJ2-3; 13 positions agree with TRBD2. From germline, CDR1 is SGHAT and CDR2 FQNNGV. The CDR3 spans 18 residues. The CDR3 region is CACSLMTSGRPQQGPQYF. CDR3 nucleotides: TGTGCCTGCAGCTTAATGACTAGCGGGAGGCCACAACAAGGACCGCAGTATTTT.

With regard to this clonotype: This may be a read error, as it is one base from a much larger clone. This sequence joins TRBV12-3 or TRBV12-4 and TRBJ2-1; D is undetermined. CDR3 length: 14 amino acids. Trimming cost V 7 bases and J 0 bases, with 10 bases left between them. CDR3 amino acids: CASIRWSSYNEQFF. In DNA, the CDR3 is TGTGCCAGCATTAGATGGAGCTCCTACAATGAGCAGTTCTTC.

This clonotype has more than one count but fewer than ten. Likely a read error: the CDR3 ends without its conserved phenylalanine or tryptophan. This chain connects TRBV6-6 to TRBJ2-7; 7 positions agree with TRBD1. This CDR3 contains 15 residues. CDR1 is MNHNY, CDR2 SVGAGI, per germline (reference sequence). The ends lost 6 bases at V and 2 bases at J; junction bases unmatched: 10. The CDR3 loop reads CASSDGTAITYEQYS. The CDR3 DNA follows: TGTGCCAGCAGCGATGGGACAGCCATTACCTACGAGCAGTACTCC.

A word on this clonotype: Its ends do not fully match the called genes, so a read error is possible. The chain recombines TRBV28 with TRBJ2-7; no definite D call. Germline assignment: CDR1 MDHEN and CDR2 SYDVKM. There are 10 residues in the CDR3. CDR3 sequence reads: CASSLVAEGF. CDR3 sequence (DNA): TGTGCCAGCAGTTTAGTGGCGGAAGGCTTC. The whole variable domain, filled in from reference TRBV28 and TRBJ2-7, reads DVKVTQSSRYLVKRTGEKVFLECVQDMDHENMFWYRQDPGLGLRLIYFSYDVKMKEKGDIPEGYSVSREKKERFSLILESASTNQTSMYLCASSLVAEGFGPGTRLTVT.

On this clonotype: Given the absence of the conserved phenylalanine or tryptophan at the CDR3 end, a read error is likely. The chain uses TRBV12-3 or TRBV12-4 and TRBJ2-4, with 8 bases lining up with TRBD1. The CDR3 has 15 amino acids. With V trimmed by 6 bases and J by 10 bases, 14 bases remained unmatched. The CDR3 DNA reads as TGTGCCAGCAGCCACAGGACAGGGACGGCTCGAATTCAGTACTCC. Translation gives CASSHRTGTARIQYS.

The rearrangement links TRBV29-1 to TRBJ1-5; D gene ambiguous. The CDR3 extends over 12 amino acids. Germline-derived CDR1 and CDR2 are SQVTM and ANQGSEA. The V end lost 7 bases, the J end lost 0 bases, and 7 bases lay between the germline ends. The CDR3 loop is CSGANSNQPQHF. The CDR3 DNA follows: TGCAGCGGGGCGAATAGCAATCAGCCCCAGCATTTT.

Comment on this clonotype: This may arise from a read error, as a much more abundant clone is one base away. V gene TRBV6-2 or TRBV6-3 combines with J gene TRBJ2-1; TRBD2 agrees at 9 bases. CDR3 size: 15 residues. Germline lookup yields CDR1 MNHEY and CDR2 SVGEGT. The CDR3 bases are TGTGCCAGCAGCTTTAGCGGGAGAAGCTACAATGAGCAGTCCTTC. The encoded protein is CASSFSGRSYNEQSF.

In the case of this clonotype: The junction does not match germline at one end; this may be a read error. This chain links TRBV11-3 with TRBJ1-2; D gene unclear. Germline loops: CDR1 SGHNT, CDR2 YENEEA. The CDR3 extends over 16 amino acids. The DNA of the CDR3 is TGCGTCAGCAGCTTCGGTTCCGGCGGAGCTAACTATGGCTACACCTTC. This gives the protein CVSSFGSGGANYGYTF.

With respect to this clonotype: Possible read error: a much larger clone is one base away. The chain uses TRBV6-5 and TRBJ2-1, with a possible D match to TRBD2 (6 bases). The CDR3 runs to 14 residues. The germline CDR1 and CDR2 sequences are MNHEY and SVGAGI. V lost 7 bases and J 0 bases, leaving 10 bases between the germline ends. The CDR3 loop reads CASNSGVSYNEQFF. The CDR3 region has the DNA TGTGCCAGCAATAGCGGCGTCTCCTACAATGAGCAGTTCTTC.

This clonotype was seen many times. CDR3 sequence reads: CASSLVAGDTDTQYF. The CDR3 DNA follows: TGTGCCAGCAGCTTAGTGGCGGGAGACACAGATACGCAGTATTTT. The chain is built from TRBV11-1 and TRBJ2-3; the match to TRBD2 covers 7 bases. The CDR3 spans 15 residues. Germline V gene lookup returns CDR1 SGHAT and CDR2 FQDESV (reference sequence). The junction had 3 bases not matched to a gene; V was cut back by 1 base and J by 2 bases.

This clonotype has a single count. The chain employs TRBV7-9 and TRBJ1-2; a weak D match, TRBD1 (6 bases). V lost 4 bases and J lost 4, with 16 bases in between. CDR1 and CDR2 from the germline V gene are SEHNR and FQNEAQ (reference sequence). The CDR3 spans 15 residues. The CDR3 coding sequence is TGTGCCAGCAGCTCTCGGGACACTCTCGCCTATGGCTACACCTTC. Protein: CASSSRDTLAYGYTF.

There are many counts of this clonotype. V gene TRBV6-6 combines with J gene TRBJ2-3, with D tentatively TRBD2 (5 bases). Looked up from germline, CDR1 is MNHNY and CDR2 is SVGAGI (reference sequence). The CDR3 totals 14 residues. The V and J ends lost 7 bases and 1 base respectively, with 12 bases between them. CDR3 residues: CASKGSGRTDTQYF. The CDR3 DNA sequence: TGTGCCAGCAAAGGGAGCGGACGCACAGATACGCAGTATTTT.

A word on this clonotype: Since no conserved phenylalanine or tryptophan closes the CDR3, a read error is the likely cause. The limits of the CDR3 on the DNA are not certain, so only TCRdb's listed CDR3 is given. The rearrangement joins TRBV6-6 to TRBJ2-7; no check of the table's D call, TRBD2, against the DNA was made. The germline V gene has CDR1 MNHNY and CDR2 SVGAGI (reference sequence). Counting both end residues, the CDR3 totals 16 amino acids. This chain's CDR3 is CASSVFGAAGGYELYL.

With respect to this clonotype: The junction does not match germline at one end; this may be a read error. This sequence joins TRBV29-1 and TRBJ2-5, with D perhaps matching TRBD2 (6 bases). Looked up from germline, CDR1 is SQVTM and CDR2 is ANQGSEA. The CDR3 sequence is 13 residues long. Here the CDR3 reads CSVKDAGRDTQYF. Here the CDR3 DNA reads TGTAGCGTCAAGGACGCGGGGCGAGATACCCAGTACTTC.

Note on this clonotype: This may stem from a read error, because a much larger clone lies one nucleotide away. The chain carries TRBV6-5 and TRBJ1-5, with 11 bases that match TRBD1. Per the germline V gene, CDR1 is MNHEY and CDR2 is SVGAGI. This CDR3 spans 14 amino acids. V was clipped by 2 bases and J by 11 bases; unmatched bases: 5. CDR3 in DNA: TGTGCCAGCAGTTACCGGACAGGGGGCCAGTCCCAGCATTTT. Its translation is CASSYRTGGQSQHF.

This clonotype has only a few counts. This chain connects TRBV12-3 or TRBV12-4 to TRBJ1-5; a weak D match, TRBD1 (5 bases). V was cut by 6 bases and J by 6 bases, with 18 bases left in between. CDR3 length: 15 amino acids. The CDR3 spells CASRGRTGGSQPQHF. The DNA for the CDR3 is TGTGCCAGCAGGGGACGTACCGGGGGATCTCAGCCCCAGCATTTT.

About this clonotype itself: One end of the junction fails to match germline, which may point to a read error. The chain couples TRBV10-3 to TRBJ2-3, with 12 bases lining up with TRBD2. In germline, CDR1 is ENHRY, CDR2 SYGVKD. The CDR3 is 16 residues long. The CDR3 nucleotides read TGTGCCATCGGTGGTCTAGCGGGAGGGCCGACAGATATGCAGTATTTT. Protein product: CAIGGLAGGPTDMQYF.

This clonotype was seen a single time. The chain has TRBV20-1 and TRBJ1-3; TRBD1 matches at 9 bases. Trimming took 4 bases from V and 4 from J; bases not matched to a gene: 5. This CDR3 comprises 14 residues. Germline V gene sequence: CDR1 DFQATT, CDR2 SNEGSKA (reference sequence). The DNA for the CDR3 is TGCAGTGCTAATGGACAGGGGTACGGAAACACCATATATTTT. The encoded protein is CSANGQGYGNTIYF.

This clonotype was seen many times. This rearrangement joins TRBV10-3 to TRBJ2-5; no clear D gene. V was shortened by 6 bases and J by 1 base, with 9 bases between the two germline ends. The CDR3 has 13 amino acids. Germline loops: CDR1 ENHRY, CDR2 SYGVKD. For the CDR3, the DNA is TGTGCCATCAGGGAGACTTTCCAAGAGACCCAGTACTTC. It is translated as CAIRETFQETQYF.

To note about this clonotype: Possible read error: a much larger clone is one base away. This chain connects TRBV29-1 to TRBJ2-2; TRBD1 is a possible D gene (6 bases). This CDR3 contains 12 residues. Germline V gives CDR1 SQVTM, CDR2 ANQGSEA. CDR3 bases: TGCAGCGTGACCAGGGACACCGGGGAGCTGGTTTTT. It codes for CSVTRDTGELVF.

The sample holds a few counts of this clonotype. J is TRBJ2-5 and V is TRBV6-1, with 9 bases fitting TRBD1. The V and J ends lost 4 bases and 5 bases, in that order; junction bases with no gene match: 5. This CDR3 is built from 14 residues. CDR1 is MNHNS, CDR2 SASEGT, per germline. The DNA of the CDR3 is TGTGCCAGCAGTGTCGTAGGGACAGGGGAGACCCAGTACTTC. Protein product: CASSVVGTGETQYF.

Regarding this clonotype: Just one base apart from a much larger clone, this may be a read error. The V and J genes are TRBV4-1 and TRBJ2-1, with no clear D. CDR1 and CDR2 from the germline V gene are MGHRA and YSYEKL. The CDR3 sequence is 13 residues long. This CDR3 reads CANSQDFLNEQFF. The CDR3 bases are TGCGCCAACAGCCAAGACTTCCTCAATGAGCAGTTCTTC.